One and the same sample provided the 30 T cell receptor beta chains below, sequenced in a study of T cell repertoires in ileal Crohn's disease. Profiled with immunoSEQ multiplex PCR; TCRdb holds only in-frame clones, not every one. The sample has around 3,600 clones; under 90% are singletons. Documented time point: proximal margin of the surgical specimen (macroscopically non-inflamed). The sample comprised ileal tissue. These receptors came from an adult with Crohn's disease.

This clone was recorded only once. The V and J genes are TRBV7-9 and TRBJ2-1, with D uncertain. Trimming shortened V by 5 bases and J by 7 bases, and 6 bases separated the two germline ends. The CDR3 has 11 amino acids. CDR1 and CDR2 (germline): SEHNR, FQNEAQ (reference sequence). CDR3 coding DNA: TGTGCCAGCAGCCCCAGGAATGAGCAGTTCTTC. It encodes CASSPRNEQFF. The full variable domain, its missing parts supplied by reference TRBV7-9 and TRBJ2-1, is DTGVSQNPRHKITKRGQNVTFRCDPISEHNRLYWYRQTLGQGPEFLTYFQNEAQLEKSRLLSDRFSAERPKGSFSTLEIQRTEQGDSAMYLCASSPRNEQFFGPGTRLTVL.

The chain employs TRBV30 and TRBJ1-3; D is ambiguous. The ends were cut back, 3 bases at V and 1 base at J, with 7 bases in the middle. Germline values: CDR1 GTSNPN, CDR2 SVGIG (reference sequence). The CDR3 totals 13 residues. CDR3 in amino acids: CAWRRESGNTIYF. The CDR3 DNA follows: TGTGCCTGGAGACGAGAATCTGGAAACACCATATATTTT.

V and J are TRBV7-6 and TRBJ1-4; 9 bases align to TRBD1. The CDR3 covers 16 residues. V gave up 3 bases and J gave up 7 bases; unmatched junction bases: 9. The V gene's germline CDR1 is SGHVS and CDR2 FNYEAQ. The CDR3 DNA reads as TGTGCCAGCAGCTTGACTAGACAGGGGGTCGGTGAAAAACTGTTTTTT. The encoded protein is CASSLTRQGVGEKLFF.

The rearrangement links TRBV9 to TRBJ2-5; 11 bases are a match to TRBD2. The CDR3 length is 15 residues. The junction had 4 bases not matched to a gene; V was cut back by 5 bases and J by 1 base. CDR1 is SGDLS and CDR2 is YYNGEE in the germline V gene. The CDR3 sequence is CASSVSGRAQETQYF. The CDR3 region has the DNA TGTGCCAGCAGTGTTAGCGGGAGGGCCCAAGAGACCCAGTACTTC. The full variable domain, rest sourced from reference TRBV9 and TRBJ2-5, is DSGVTQTPKHLITATGQRVTLRCSPRSGDLSVYWYQQSLDQGLQFLIQYYNGEERAKGNILERFSAQQFPDLHSELNLSSLELGDSALYFCASSVSGRAQETQYFGPGTRLLVL.

The rearrangement uses TRBV6-1 and TRBJ1-2; D gene ambiguous. The germline CDR1 and CDR2 sequences are MNHNS and SASEGT. CDR3 length: 12 amino acids. Trimming removed 4 bases from V and 3 bases from J, with 6 bases in between. CDR3: CASSGDHYGYTF. CDR3 bases: TGTGCCAGCAGTGGCGACCACTATGGCTACACCTTC.

Concerning this clone itself: Germline and junction disagree at one end, which may indicate a read error. The genes are TRBV5-1 and TRBJ1-1; 7 bases agree with TRBD1. The CDR3 runs 12 residues. From germline, CDR1 is SGHRS and CDR2 YFSETQ. CDR3 DNA: TGCGCCCGCAGCTTACCAGGGGGGAAAGCTTTCTTT. It translates to CARSLPGGKAFF.

The V call is TRBV28, the J call TRBJ2-5, with 7 bases lining up with TRBD1. The germline V gene encodes CDR1 MDHEN and CDR2 SYDVKM. V lost 9 bases to trimming and J lost 3 bases; unmatched junction nucleotides: 13. The length of the CDR3 is 15 residues. The CDR3 is CASWGLGQAKETQYF. CDR3 DNA: TGTGCCAGTTGGGGTTTAGGACAGGCCAAAGAGACCCAGTACTTC.

This chain uses TRBV9 with TRBJ2-7; 8 nucleotides align to TRBD1. The CDR3 is made up of 14 amino acids. With V trimmed by 4 bases and J by 2 bases, 5 bases remained unmatched. Germline CDR1 SGDLS, CDR2 YYNGEE. In nucleotides, the CDR3 is TGTGCCAGCAGCCCGGGACAGGAAGCCTACGAGCAGTACTTC. Residues: CASSPGQEAYEQYF.

The chain carries TRBV10-3 and TRBJ1-2; D possibly corresponds to TRBD1 (5 bases). This CDR3 region has 14 residues. V was shortened by 7 bases and J by 2 bases, with 14 bases between the two germline ends. Germline CDR1 ENHRY, CDR2 SYGVKD. Here the CDR3 DNA reads TGTGCCATCACTCGGACATCCGAAAACTATGGCTACACCTTC. It specifies CAITRTSENYGYTF.

The chain has TRBV5-1 and TRBJ2-7; D perhaps matches TRBD1 (6 bases). Germline CDR1 is SGHRS and CDR2 is YFSETQ. The CDR3 has 14 residues. The V and J ends lost 0 bases and 3 bases respectively, with 10 bases between them. CDR3 sequence reads: CASSLAGTSYEQYF. Here the CDR3 DNA reads TGCGCCAGCAGCTTGGCGGGGACAAGCTACGAGCAGTACTTC.

Turning to this clone: A junction boundary mismatches the germline segment, possibly from a read error. This rearrangement joins TRBV28 to TRBJ1-2; TRBD1 is a possible D gene (6 bases). This CDR3 comprises 14 residues. Germline V gene sequence: CDR1 MDHEN, CDR2 SYDVKM. The CDR3 DNA sequence: TGTGCCAGCAATTTACGTCAGGGGAACTATGGCTACACCTTC. Its protein product is CASNLRQGNYGYTF.

This sequence joins TRBV27 and TRBJ2-7; 8 bases match TRBD2. The CDR3 covers 14 residues. Germline V CDR1 and CDR2: MNHEY, SMNVEV (reference sequence). V was pared by 6 bases and J by 6 bases, with 10 bases of the junction left unmatched. CDR3 nucleotide sequence: TGTGCCAGCAGAATGAAGCGGGAGCTTGGCGAGCAGTACTTC. Translating it yields CASRMKRELGEQYF.

V is TRBV10-3 and J is TRBJ2-5; 13 positions match TRBD2. The CDR3 consists of 18 residues. Trimming at V came to 6 bases and at J to 1 base, leaving 11 bases not matched to a gene. Germline CDR1 reads ENHRY; CDR2 reads SYGVKD. The CDR3 reads CAIRDGTSGKGGQETQYF. The DNA for the CDR3 is TGTGCCATCAGAGATGGGACTAGCGGGAAGGGGGGCCAAGAGACCCAGTACTTC.

This chain joins TRBV7-3 and TRBJ1-1; D unclear. CDR1 SGHTA and CDR2 FQGTGA come from the germline V gene. The CDR3 runs 13 residues. Trimming took off 8 bases at V and 1 base at J, with 11 bases between the two ends. CDR3 DNA: TGTGCCAGCCGGTCAGACCGGAACACTGAAGCTTTCTTT. Amino acid sequence: CASRSDRNTEAFF.

This clone was counted between two and nine times. This chain joins TRBV5-1 and TRBJ2-7, with D uncertain. CDR1 and CDR2 (germline): SGHRS, YFSETQ. Trimming removed 2 bases from V and 0 bases from J, with 12 bases in between. There are 15 residues in the CDR3. The CDR3 sequence: CASSLGVVVSYEQYF. The DNA for the CDR3 is TGCGCCAGCAGCTTAGGCGTTGTTGTCTCCTACGAGCAGTACTTC.

By share, this clone ranks as large. V is TRBV11-2 and J is TRBJ2-7, with no clear D. Trimming took off 5 bases at V and 0 bases at J, with 20 bases between the two ends. Germline V gives CDR1 SGHAT, CDR2 FQNNGV. This CDR3 region has 17 residues. The CDR3 protein is CASSHLITEHHSYEQYF. Written as DNA, the CDR3 is TGTGCCAGCAGCCACCTTATTACGGAGCACCACTCCTACGAGCAGTACTTC.

J is TRBJ2-5 and V is TRBV7-7; TRBD1 agrees at 10 bases. Germline lookup yields CDR1 SSHAT and CDR2 FNYEAQ (reference sequence). Trimming took 1 base from V and 4 from J; bases not matched to a gene: 6. This CDR3 has 16 amino acids. The CDR3, as DNA: TGTGCCAGCAGCTTAGGCGGGACAGGGGTGGGAGAGACCCAGTACTTC. It translates to CASSLGGTGVGETQYF.

The CDR3 bases are TGTGCCAGCAGAACGACAGGGGACACCGGGGAGCTGTTTTTT. It codes for CASRTTGDTGELFF. This chain uses TRBV28 with TRBJ2-2; 8 bases match TRBD1. V trimming: 6 bases; J trimming: 3 bases; junction bases outside the gene matches: 3. Germline assignment: CDR1 MDHEN and CDR2 SYDVKM. This CDR3 has 14 residues.

V is TRBV18 and J is TRBJ1-5, with no clear D. This CDR3 contains 15 residues. The V end was cut by 1 base, the J end by 2 bases, with 9 bases between. CDR1 and CDR2 (germline): KGHSH, LQKENI. The CDR3 here is CASSPQNMGNQPQHF. The CDR3 DNA reads as TGTGCCAGCTCACCACAAAACATGGGCAATCAGCCCCAGCATTTT.

The chain carries TRBV18 and TRBJ2-5; the D is unclear. The germline V gene encodes CDR1 KGHSH and CDR2 LQKENI. Trimming stripped 3 bases from V and 3 bases from J, with 17 bases between. CDR3 size: 16 residues. The CDR3, as DNA: TGTGCCAGCTCACCCCAAATCGTGGCCCCAAAAGAGACCCAGTACTTC. Amino acid sequence: CASSPQIVAPKETQYF.

This chain joins TRBV6-6 and TRBJ2-1; D gene unclear. The CDR3 contains 15 residues. Deletions cut 2 bases from V and 6 bases from J, with 14 bases between. Germline V gene sequence: CDR1 MNHNY, CDR2 SVGAGI (reference sequence). CDR3: CASSYPVARSNEQFF. The CDR3 nucleotides read TGTGCCAGCAGTTACCCGGTAGCTAGAAGCAATGAGCAGTTCTTC.

The chain recombines TRBV4-3 with TRBJ2-3, with TRBD2 matching over 7 bases. From germline, CDR1 is LGHNA and CDR2 YSLEER. V lost 0 bases and J lost 4; bases outside the gene matches: 7. The CDR3 has 16 residues. CDR3 sequence: CASSQDRSGLADTQYF. DNA for the CDR3: TGCGCCAGCAGCCAAGATCGTAGCGGGCTGGCAGATACGCAGTATTTT.

This rearrangement joins TRBV29-1 to TRBJ1-3; no firm D call. The ends were cut back, 6 bases at V and 3 bases at J, with 12 bases in the middle. The germline CDR1 and CDR2 sequences are SQVTM and ANQGSEA. The CDR3 loop spans 13 amino acids. Here the CDR3 DNA reads TGCAGCGTGGCGGGGTACAATGGAAACACCATATATTTT. It encodes CSVAGYNGNTIYF.

This clone was counted between two and nine times. The gene calls are TRBV18 and TRBJ1-1; D remains ambiguous. The CDR3 is 14 amino acids. Germline CDR1 and CDR2: KGHSH and LQKENI. Trimming removed 8 bases from V and 1 base from J, with 14 bases in between. The CDR3 sequence is CASVKGAQNTEAFF. DNA for the CDR3: TGTGCCAGCGTGAAGGGTGCGCAGAACACTGAAGCTTTCTTT.

The chain employs TRBV2 and TRBJ1-5; D is uncertain. There are 14 residues in the CDR3. V was pared by 6 bases and J by 4 bases, with 13 bases between. CDR1 is SNHLY, CDR2 FYNNEI, per germline. CDR3 in amino acids: CASSSATLNQPQHF. In DNA form, the CDR3 reads TGTGCCAGCAGCAGCGCCACTTTAAATCAGCCCCAGCATTTT.

V gene TRBV6-4 combines with J gene TRBJ2-2; weak D call: TRBD1 (5 bases). Germline assignment: CDR1 MRHNA and CDR2 SNTAGT. Deletions cut 3 bases from V and 6 bases from J, with 14 bases between. The CDR3 extends over 15 amino acids. The CDR3 DNA sequence: TGTGCCAGCAGTGAACAAGGGGCTGTGGCCGGGGAGCTGTTTTTT. This encodes CASSEQGAVAGELFF.

V and J are TRBV7-9 and TRBJ2-3; maybe TRBD2 (5 bases). Germline V gene sequence: CDR1 SEHNR, CDR2 FQNEAQ (reference sequence). Trimming removed 1 base at V and 5 bases at J, with 19 bases between. This CDR3 region has 17 residues. The CDR3 is CASSLDPSLGEGDTQYF. In nucleotides, the CDR3 is TGTGCCAGCAGCTTAGACCCCTCGCTCGGCGAGGGAGATACGCAGTATTTT.

This clone was seen a handful of times. The chain employs TRBV5-1 and TRBJ1-1; no definite D call. Germline CDR1 reads SGHRS; CDR2 reads YFSETQ. The CDR3 has 14 amino acids. V was cut by 0 bases and J by 4 bases, with 10 bases left in between. CDR3 residues: CASSLDGVGTEAFF. CDR3 DNA sequence: TGCGCCAGCAGCTTGGATGGGGTCGGCACTGAAGCTTTCTTT.

The rearrangement links TRBV18 to TRBJ2-1, with no clear D. The germline V and J ends were trimmed by 4 bases and 0 bases, with 13 bases remaining between them. Germline CDR1 reads KGHSH; CDR2 reads LQKENI. The CDR3 length is 16 residues. The CDR3, as DNA: TGTGCCAGCTCACAGGACCCCTCCACCTCCTACAATGAGCAGTTCTTC. It specifies CASSQDPSTSYNEQFF. The entire variable domain, with the rest obtained from reference TRBV18 and TRBJ2-1, is as follows: NAGVMQNPRHLVRRRGQEARLRCSPMKGHSHVYWYRQLPEEGLKFMVYLQKENIIDESGMPKERFSAEFPKEGPSILRIQQVVRGDSAAYFCASSQDPSTSYNEQFFGPGTRLTVL.

V usage is TRBV27 and J usage is TRBJ2-5, with 13 bases that match TRBD2. CDR1 and CDR2 (germline): MNHEY, SMNVEV (reference sequence). J lost 3 bases, V lost 4 bases, and 8 bases had no gene match. CDR3 length equals 17 residues. DNA of the CDR3: TGTGCCAGCAGTTCTCCGGGACTAGCGGGAAGAAAAGAGACCCAGTACTTC. It yields the protein CASSSPGLAGRKETQYF.